The rows below give T cell receptor beta chains drawn from one sample of a study of molecular identifiers for immune sequencing clone quantification. TCRdb recomputed calls from the PCR reads with MiXCR, one row per CDR3 protein. The sample has some 100,000 distinct CDR3 sequences, around 17% seen once. The sample taken for sequencing was naive CD8+ T cells from blood, with Jurkat cell RNA spiked in. The origin of the receptors is a human donor in good health. Some libraries in this study had Jurkat cell RNA spiked in. The CDR3 runs from the conserved cysteine through the conserved F or W. A D gene is named only where the DNA matches it firmly. Clone size is shown for a subset of rows, as once, few, many or a class of expanded clone.

CDR3 protein: CSALGWGLGTEAFF
CDR3 DNA: TGCAGTGCTTTAGGTTGGGGGCTCGGAACTGAAGCTTTCTTT
V gene: TRBV20-1
J gene: TRBJ1-1
D gene: -
clone size: many
CDR3 length: 14

CDR3 protein: CASSAQVSYEQYF
CDR3 DNA: TGTGCCAGCAGTGCCCAGGTCTCCTACGAGCAGTACTTC
V gene: TRBV27
J gene: TRBJ2-7
D gene: -
clone size: many
CDR3 length: 13

CDR3 protein: CASRRTNQETQYF
CDR3 DNA: TGTGCCAGCAGAAGGACAAATCAAGAGACCCAGTACTTC
V gene: TRBV6-5
J gene: TRBJ2-5
D gene: -
clone size: many
CDR3 length: 13

CDR3 protein: CSAREGGDRGTYEQYF
CDR3 DNA: TGCAGTGCTAGAGAAGGAGGAGACAGGGGGACCTACGAGCAGTACTTC
V gene: TRBV20-1
J gene: TRBJ2-7
D gene: TRBD1
clone size: -
CDR3 length: 16

CDR3 protein: CASRNEGGQDTEAFF
CDR3 DNA: TGTGCCAGCAGAAACGAAGGGGGCCAAGACACTGAAGCTTTCTTT
V gene: TRBV27
J gene: TRBJ1-1
D gene: TRBD1
clone size: many
CDR3 length: 15

CDR3 protein: CASSQGEGRPYEQYF
CDR3 DNA: TGCGCCAGCAGCCAAGGGGAGGGGCGCCCCTACGAGCAGTACTTC
V gene: TRBV4-3
J gene: TRBJ2-7
D gene: TRBD2
clone size: many
CDR3 length: 15

CDR3 protein: CAISESLPGQLNPSYYEQYF
CDR3 DNA: TGTGCCATCAGTGAGTCGTTACCGGGACAGCTAAACCCATCCTACTACGAGCAGTACTTC
V gene: TRBV10-3
J gene: TRBJ2-7
D gene: TRBD1
clone size: -
CDR3 length: 20

CDR3 protein: CASTMGQGARNEQFF
CDR3 DNA: TGTGCCAGCACTATGGGACAGGGGGCGCGCAATGAGCAGTTCTTC
V gene: TRBV5-8
J gene: TRBJ2-1
D gene: TRBD1
clone size: many
CDR3 length: 15

CDR3 protein: CASSLIGGGSQETQYF
CDR3 DNA: TGTGCCAGCAGCTTAATTGGGGGCGGATCCCAAGAGACCCAGTACTTC
V gene: TRBV7-3
J gene: TRBJ2-5
D gene: -
clone size: many
CDR3 length: 16

CDR3 protein: CSVDGRGVGYNEQFF
CDR3 DNA: TGCAGCGTTGATGGACGGGGGGTAGGATATAATGAGCAGTTCTTC
V gene: TRBV29-1
J gene: TRBJ2-1
D gene: TRBD2
clone size: many
CDR3 length: 15

CDR3 protein: CASSPFGGTTYEQYF
CDR3 DNA: TGTGCCAGCAGTCCCTTTGGCGGGACGACCTACGAGCAGTACTTC
V gene: TRBV7-2
J gene: TRBJ2-7
D gene: -
clone size: many
CDR3 length: 15

CDR3 protein: CAISGTASTDTQYF
CDR3 DNA: TGTGCCATCTCTGGGACAGCTAGCACAGATACGCAGTATTTT
V gene: TRBV10-3
J gene: TRBJ2-3
D gene: TRBD1
clone size: many
CDR3 length: 14

CDR3 protein: CASSYSQNQPQHF
CDR3 DNA: TGTGCCAGCAGTTACTCGCAGAATCAGCCCCAGCATTTT
V gene: TRBV6-5
J gene: TRBJ1-5
D gene: -
clone size: many
CDR3 length: 13

CDR3 protein: CASSPIRGTIYF
CDR3 DNA: TGTGCCAGCAGCCCGATCCGAGGCACCATATATTTT
V gene: TRBV5-5
J gene: TRBJ1-3
D gene: -
clone size: many
CDR3 length: 12

CDR3 protein: CATRRDNEQFF
CDR3 DNA: TGTGCCACCCGACGTGACAATGAGCAGTTCTTC
V gene: TRBV15
J gene: TRBJ2-1
D gene: -
clone size: many
CDR3 length: 11

CDR3 protein: CASSHGTSGRAPYEQYF
CDR3 DNA: TGTGCCAGCAGCCACGGGACTAGCGGGAGGGCCCCGTACGAGCAGTACTTC
V gene: TRBV3-1
J gene: TRBJ2-7
D gene: TRBD2
clone size: many
CDR3 length: 17

CDR3 protein: CASSQDRSSGNTIYF
CDR3 DNA: TGTGCCAGCAGCCAAGATCGAAGCTCTGGAAACACCATATATTTT
V gene: TRBV3-1
J gene: TRBJ1-3
D gene: -
clone size: many
CDR3 length: 15

CDR3 protein: CAILPGQGDPGELFF
CDR3 DNA: TGTGCCATCCTCCCTGGCCAGGGGGATCCCGGGGAGCTGTTTTTT
V gene: TRBV10-3
J gene: TRBJ2-2
D gene: TRBD1
clone size: many
CDR3 length: 15

CDR3 protein: CASRDYRETQYF
CDR3 DNA: TGTGCCAGCAGGGACTATCGAGAGACCCAGTACTTC
V gene: TRBV7-9
J gene: TRBJ2-5
D gene: -
clone size: few
CDR3 length: 12

CDR3 protein: CSVVGAGGEQYF
CDR3 DNA: TGCAGCGTTGTAGGGGCAGGAGGCGAGCAGTACTTC
V gene: TRBV29-1
J gene: TRBJ2-7
D gene: -
clone size: -
CDR3 length: 12

CDR3 protein: CASSEEQWTDTQYF
CDR3 DNA: TGTGCCAGCAGTGAAGAACAGTGGACAGATACGCAGTATTTT
V gene: TRBV2
J gene: TRBJ2-3
D gene: -
clone size: many
CDR3 length: 14

CDR3 protein: CASSLWDRNTEAFF
CDR3 DNA: TGTGCCAGCAGCTTATGGGACAGGAACACTGAAGCTTTCTTT
V gene: TRBV13
J gene: TRBJ1-1
D gene: TRBD1
clone size: many
CDR3 length: 14

CDR3 protein: CASSWAVKGGGYNEQFF
CDR3 DNA: TGTGCCAGCAGTTGGGCCGTCAAGGGGGGAGGGTACAATGAGCAGTTCTTC
V gene: TRBV12-3/TRBV12-4
J gene: TRBJ2-1
D gene: -
clone size: many
CDR3 length: 17

CDR3 protein: CAISDPSGIGTDTQYF
CDR3 DNA: TGTGCCATCAGTGACCCTAGCGGGATAGGCACAGATACGCAGTATTTT
V gene: TRBV10-3
J gene: TRBJ2-3
D gene: TRBD2
clone size: many
CDR3 length: 16

CDR3 protein: CASSLAGTRSSYEQYF
CDR3 DNA: TGTGCCAGCAGCTTAGCGGGGACGAGGAGCTCCTACGAGCAGTACTTC
V gene: TRBV5-6
J gene: TRBJ2-7
D gene: TRBD2
clone size: many
CDR3 length: 16

CDR3 protein: CASSLRGLKSYEQYF
CDR3 DNA: TGTGCCAGCAGCCTCAGGGGGCTAAAGTCCTACGAGCAGTACTTC
V gene: TRBV11-2
J gene: TRBJ2-7
D gene: TRBD1
clone size: many
CDR3 length: 15

CDR3 protein: CASSTWTSGGSEQFF
CDR3 DNA: TGTGCCAGCAGCACTTGGACTAGCGGGGGGAGTGAGCAGTTCTTC
V gene: TRBV11-2
J gene: TRBJ2-1
D gene: TRBD2
clone size: many
CDR3 length: 15

CDR3 protein: CASSQGQVFTEAFF
CDR3 DNA: TGTGCCAGTAGTCAAGGACAGGTTTTCACTGAAGCTTTCTTT
V gene: TRBV19
J gene: TRBJ1-1
D gene: TRBD1
clone size: -
CDR3 length: 14

CDR3 protein: CASSQDPGGSGNTIYF
CDR3 DNA: TGTGCCAGCAGCCAAGATCCAGGGGGAAGTGGAAACACCATATATTTT
V gene: TRBV3-1
J gene: TRBJ1-3
D gene: TRBD1
clone size: -
CDR3 length: 16

CDR3 protein: CASSQATSGRVEDTQYF
CDR3 DNA: TGTGCCAGCAGCCAAGCAACTAGCGGGAGGGTAGAAGATACGCAGTATTTT
V gene: TRBV3-1
J gene: TRBJ2-3
D gene: TRBD2
clone size: many
CDR3 length: 17